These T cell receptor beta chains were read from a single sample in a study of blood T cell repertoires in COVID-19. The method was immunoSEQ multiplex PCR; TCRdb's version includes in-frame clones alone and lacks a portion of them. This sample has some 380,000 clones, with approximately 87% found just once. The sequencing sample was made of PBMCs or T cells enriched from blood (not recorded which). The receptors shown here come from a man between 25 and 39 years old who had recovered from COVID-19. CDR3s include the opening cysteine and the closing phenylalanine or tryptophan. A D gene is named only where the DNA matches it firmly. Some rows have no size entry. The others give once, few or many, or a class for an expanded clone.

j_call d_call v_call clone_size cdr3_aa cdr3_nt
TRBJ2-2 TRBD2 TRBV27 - CASSPWTSGNTGELFF TGTGCCAGCAGTCCGTGGACTAGCGGGAACACCGGGGAGCTGTTTTTT
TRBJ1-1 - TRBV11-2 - CASSQRGTNTEAFF TGTGCCAGCAGTCAAAGGGGAACAAACACTGAAGCTTTCTTT
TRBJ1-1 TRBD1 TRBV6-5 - CASRRTGNTEAFF TGTGCCAGCAGGCGGACAGGGAACACTGAAGCTTTCTTT
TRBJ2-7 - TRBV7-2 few CASSLTQGPYEQYF TGTGCCAGCAGCTTGACACAGGGTCCCTACGAGCAGTACTTC
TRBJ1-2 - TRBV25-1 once CASAPSPPNGGYTF TGTGCCAGCGCCCCAAGCCCGCCCAACGGTGGCTACACCTTC
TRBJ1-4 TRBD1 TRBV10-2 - CASSESRRDREFF TGCGCCAGCAGTGAGTCAAGGCGAGACAGGGAGTTTTTT
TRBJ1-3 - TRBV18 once CASSPGGFGGSGNTIYF TGTGCCAGCTCACCCGGTGGCTTTGGGGGGAGTGGAAACACCATATATTTT
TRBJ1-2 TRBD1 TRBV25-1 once CASTRDSYGYTF TGTGCCAGCACTAGGGACAGCTATGGCTACACCTTC
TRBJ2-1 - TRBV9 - CASSASAQGNEQFF TGTGCCAGCAGCGCCTCCGCCCAGGGAAATGAGCAGTTCTTC
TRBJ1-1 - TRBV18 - CASSPRLGGGTEAFF TGTGCCAGCTCACCACGGCTGGGAGGGGGCACTGAAGCTTTCTTT
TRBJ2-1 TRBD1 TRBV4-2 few CASSHPPGQGGGEQFF TGTGCCAGCAGCCATCCACCGGGACAGGGGGGAGGTGAGCAGTTCTTC
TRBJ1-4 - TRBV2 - CASSDFAVNEKLFF TGTGCCAGCAGTGATTTTGCGGTTAATGAAAAACTGTTTTTT
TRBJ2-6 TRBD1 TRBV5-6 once CASSLRGSGANVLTF TGTGCCAGCAGCCTCAGGGGGAGTGGGGCCAACGTCCTGACTTTC
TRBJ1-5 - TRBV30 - CAWSEGSRVKNQPQHF TGTGCCTGGAGTGAAGGGTCGAGGGTAAAAAATCAGCCCCAGCATTTT
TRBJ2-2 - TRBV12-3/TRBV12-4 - CASSSPNTGELFF TGTGCCAGCAGTTCCCCTAACACCGGGGAGCTGTTTTTT
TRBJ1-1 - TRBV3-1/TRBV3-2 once CASSQGAGAAFF TGTGCCAGCAGCCAAGGAGCGGGGGCCGCTTTCTTT